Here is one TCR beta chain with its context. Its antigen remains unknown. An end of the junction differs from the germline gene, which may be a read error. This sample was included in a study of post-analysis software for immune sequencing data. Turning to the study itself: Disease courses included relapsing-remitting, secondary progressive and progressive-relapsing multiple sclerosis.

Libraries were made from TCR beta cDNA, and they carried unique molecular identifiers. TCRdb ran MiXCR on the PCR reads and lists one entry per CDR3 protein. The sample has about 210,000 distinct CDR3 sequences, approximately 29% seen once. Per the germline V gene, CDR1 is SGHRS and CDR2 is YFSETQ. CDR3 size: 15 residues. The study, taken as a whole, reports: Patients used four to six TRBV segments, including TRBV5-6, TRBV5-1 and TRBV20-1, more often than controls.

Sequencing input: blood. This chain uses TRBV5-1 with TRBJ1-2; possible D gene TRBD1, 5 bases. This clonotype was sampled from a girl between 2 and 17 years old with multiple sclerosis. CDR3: CASRRPGQEDYGHTF. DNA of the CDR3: TGCGCCAGCAGGCGTCCGGGGCAGGAAGACTATGGCCACACCTTC.